A single sample gave rise to the 30 T cell receptor beta chains below, sequenced in a study of blood T cell repertoires in COVID-19. TCRdb's table, derived via immunoSEQ multiplex PCR, lists solely in-frame clones and lacks some. The table has approximately 13,000 clones, roughly nine tenths seen once. Sequencing was done on a sample of peripheral blood. These receptors were obtained from a man aged 45 to 65 with active COVID-19.

This rearrangement joins TRBV20-1 to TRBJ2-7; possibly TRBD2 for D (6 bases). The ends were cut back, 6 bases at V and 3 bases at J, with 24 bases in the middle. Germline V gene lookup returns CDR1 DFQATT and CDR2 SNEGSKA (reference sequence). The CDR3 is made up of 16 amino acids. The CDR3 spells CSASIGGLSRGYEQYF. Written as DNA, the CDR3 is TGCAGTGCCAGTATCGGAGGACTATCAAGGGGCTACGAGCAGTACTTC.

This rearrangement joins TRBV7-2 to TRBJ2-5; TRBD2 matches at 15 bases. CDR3 length equals 16 residues. Germline loops: CDR1 SGHTA, CDR2 FQGNSA. With V trimmed by 5 bases and J by 3 bases, 4 bases remained unmatched. CDR3 loop: CASSRGLAGGKETQYF. In DNA form, the CDR3 reads TGTGCCAGCAGCCGTGGACTAGCGGGAGGGAAAGAGACCCAGTACTTC.

The chain couples TRBV28 to TRBJ2-7; 14 positions agree with TRBD2. Losses at the gene ends were 5 bases for V and 2 bases for J; bases not matched to a gene: 2. This CDR3 comprises 15 residues. In germline, CDR1 is MDHEN, CDR2 SYDVKM. CDR3 sequence: CASSPTSGRAYEQYF. The CDR3 DNA sequence: TGTGCCAGCAGTCCGACTAGCGGGAGGGCCTACGAGCAGTACTTC.

The count of this clone is one. At one of its ends the junction is not consistent with the germline gene, which may arise from a read error. The chain joins TRBV7-7 to TRBJ2-1; 8 bases agree with TRBD2. CDR3 size: 17 residues. Germline V gene lookup returns CDR1 SSHAT and CDR2 FNYEAQ (reference sequence). The CDR3 nucleotides are TGTGCTAGCAGCTTAGGGGCCCCGAGCGGGAGAATCTATGAGCAGTTCTTC. Protein sequence: CASSLGAPSGRIYEQFF.

In this sample, this clone turned up a few times. The V gene is TRBV4-3, the J gene TRBJ2-7; D may be TRBD2 (5 bases). V was cut by 4 bases and J by 2 bases, with 24 bases left in between. The CDR3 runs 18 residues. Germline-derived CDR1 and CDR2 are LGHNA and YSLEER. CDR3 sequence: CASSPEVADFGGPYEQYF. As DNA, the CDR3 is TGCGCCAGCAGCCCCGAGGTTGCGGACTTCGGAGGCCCCTACGAGCAGTACTTC.

The chain joins TRBV11-2 to TRBJ2-3; perhaps TRBD2 as D (6 bases). Trimming took 5 bases from V and 0 from J, leaving 15 bases between them. The CDR3 is 16 amino acids. Germline-derived CDR1 and CDR2 are SGHAT and FQNNGV. The CDR3 region has the DNA TGTGCCAGCAGCCAGGGACTCTATAGTAGCACAGATACGCAGTATTTT. As protein: CASSQGLYSSTDTQYF.

The chain couples TRBV19 to TRBJ2-5; TRBD1 agrees at 7 bases. The V gene's germline CDR1 is LNHDA and CDR2 SQIVND (reference sequence). With 3 bases clipped from V and 5 bases from J, the junction kept 6 bases outside the gene matches. The CDR3 has 14 amino acids. The CDR3 protein is CASSIVGQLETQYF. In nucleotides, the CDR3 is TGTGCCAGTAGTATCGTGGGACAGTTGGAGACCCAGTACTTC.

The V gene is TRBV18, the J gene TRBJ2-1; 10 bases agree with TRBD2. This CDR3 is 14 amino acids long. After removal of 2 bases from V and 10 bases from J, the junction contained 5 bases not matched to a gene. Looked up from germline, CDR1 is KGHSH and CDR2 is LQKENI. CDR3: CASSPTSGNEEQFF. CDR3 sequence (DNA): TGTGCCAGCTCACCAACTAGCGGGAATGAGGAGCAGTTCTTC. Drawing the rest from reference TRBV18 and TRBJ2-1, the complete variable domain is NAGVMQNPRHLVRRRGQEARLRCSPMKGHSHVYWYRQLPEEGLKFMVYLQKENIIDESGMPKERFSAEFPKEGPSILRIQQVVRGDSAAYFCASSPTSGNEEQFFGPGTRLTVL.

V and J are TRBV24-1 and TRBJ2-1, with D maybe TRBD2 (5 bases). The CDR3 is made up of 15 amino acids. Germline V gene lookup returns CDR1 KGHDR and CDR2 SFDVKD. V lost 5 bases and J 8 bases, leaving 18 bases between the germline ends. The CDR3 DNA is TGTGCCACCAGTGGACCCGGTGAAGCGGTATATGAGCAGTTCTTC. It translates to CATSGPGEAVYEQFF.

This clone occurred once. The DNA for the CDR3 is TGTGCCAGCACCGAATGGCCCGGAGCACAGTTCTTC. Its protein is CASTEWPGAQFF. The V call is TRBV6-5, the J call TRBJ2-1; no firm D call. Trimming pared 7 bases from V and 13 bases from J, leaving 17 bases between. This CDR3 region has 12 residues. The germline V gene has CDR1 MNHEY and CDR2 SVGAGI.

The rearrangement joins TRBV12-3 or TRBV12-4 to TRBJ1-2; the match to TRBD1 covers 7 bases. The CDR3 totals 12 residues. V was clipped by 11 bases and J by 8 bases; unmatched bases: 11. Here the CDR3 DNA reads TGTGCCGACAGGGAAGGAGCAGAGGGCTACACCTTC. It codes for CADREGAEGYTF.

This chain uses TRBV28 with TRBJ1-2, with TRBD1 matching over 8 bases. CDR3 length: 16 residues. The germline gives CDR1 MDHEN, CDR2 SYDVKM. V trimming: 4 bases; J trimming: 5 bases; junction bases outside the gene matches: 12. The CDR3, as DNA: TGTGCCAGCAGTTCAACTGATTGGGGACAGGATTATGGCTACACCTTC. Encoded protein: CASSSTDWGQDYGYTF.

The chain links TRBV19 to TRBJ1-3; D is uncertain. This CDR3 is built from 18 residues. V lost 4 bases, J lost 0 bases, and 19 bases lay in between. In germline, CDR1 is LNHDA, CDR2 SQIVND (reference sequence). This CDR3 reads CASSKVRPGLLSGNTIYF. CDR3 in DNA: TGTGCCAGTAGTAAAGTTCGGCCGGGTCTCCTCTCTGGAAACACCATATATTTT.

The rearrangement joins TRBV4-1 to TRBJ2-7, with D maybe TRBD2 (6 bases). This CDR3 region has 15 residues. V was clipped by 2 bases and J by 2 bases, with 13 bases between them. Germline V gene sequence: CDR1 MGHRA, CDR2 YSYEKL. For the CDR3, the DNA is TGCGCCAGCAGCCAAACCCTAGCGCCAACCTACGAGCAGTACTTC. Translation gives CASSQTLAPTYEQYF.

The chain uses TRBV28 and TRBJ2-2, with 8 bases identical to TRBD1. Germline V lookup: CDR1 MDHEN, CDR2 SYDVKM. V trimming: 4 bases; J trimming: 1 base; junction bases outside the gene matches: 5. The CDR3 has 16 residues. The CDR3 reads CASSSPGTGNTGELFF. The CDR3 DNA reads TGTGCCAGCAGTTCCCCCGGGACAGGGAACACCGGGGAGCTGTTTTTT.

The chain links TRBV5-6 to TRBJ1-2, with D possibly being TRBD1 (5 bases). V gave up 4 bases and J gave up 6 bases, with 19 bases separating them. Germline V gene lookup returns CDR1 SGHDT and CDR2 YYEEEE. The length of the CDR3 is 15 residues. CDR3 residues: CASSPKTVRTDGYTF. DNA for the CDR3: TGTGCCAGCAGCCCTAAGACAGTCCGGACCGATGGCTACACCTTC.

This clone was counted a few times. This chain links TRBV7-9 with TRBJ2-7; 7 bases line up with TRBD1. CDR1 and CDR2 from the germline V gene are SEHNR and FQNEAQ (reference sequence). With V trimmed by 4 bases and J by 7 bases, 10 bases remained unmatched. This CDR3 spans 14 amino acids. The CDR3 DNA reads as TGTGCCAGCAGCTCCGGGACAGAATCGGGAGAGCAGTACTTC. Its translation is CASSSGTESGEQYF.

The genes are TRBV3-1 (or the pseudogene TRBV3-2) and TRBJ1-1, with D possibly TRBD1 on 5 matching bases. The CDR3 is made up of 13 amino acids. Germline V CDR1 and CDR2: LGHDT, YNNKEL (reference sequence). Trimming pared 5 bases from V and 1 base from J, leaving 8 bases between. The chain's CDR3 is CASSVTGNTEAFF. CDR3 nucleotides: TGTGCCAGCAGCGTCACAGGGAACACTGAAGCTTTCTTT.

The chain carries TRBV5-1 and TRBJ1-5; TRBD1 aligns across 9 bases. The V gene end was trimmed by 4 bases and the J gene end by 0 bases; junction bases not matched to a gene: 8. Germline CDR1 is SGHRS and CDR2 is YFSETQ. This CDR3 spans 17 amino acids. The CDR3 DNA reads TGCGCCAGCAGCCCTTGGACAGGGGCCTATAGCAATCAGCCCCAGCATTTT. Amino acid sequence: CASSPWTGAYSNQPQHF.

J is TRBJ2-3 and V is TRBV5-1; tentative D call: TRBD2 (6 bases). The CDR3 runs 14 residues. Germline assignment: CDR1 SGHRS and CDR2 YFSETQ. V gave up 5 bases and J gave up 2 bases, with 12 bases separating them. For the CDR3, the DNA is TGCGCCAGCAGAAGGGACTTACTCACAGATACGCAGTATTTT. Translation gives CASRRDLLTDTQYF.

This clone was found a few times. This chain joins TRBV19 and TRBJ1-1; D unclear. From germline, CDR1 is LNHDA and CDR2 SQIVND (reference sequence). The CDR3 length is 14 residues. Trimming removed 5 bases from V and 6 bases from J, with 16 bases in between. CDR3 region: CASSSQSLVAEAFF. The CDR3 DNA follows: TGTGCCAGTAGTTCGCAATCCCTAGTAGCTGAAGCTTTCTTT.

The sample holds one count of this clone. This chain connects TRBV28 to TRBJ2-7; tentative D call: TRBD2 (5 bases). Germline CDR1 reads MDHEN; CDR2 reads SYDVKM. The CDR3 sequence is 17 residues long. Between the trimmed V and J ends, which lost 6 bases and 1 base, there was a span of 22 bases. This CDR3 is CASRPRPGVTVSYEQYF. CDR3 coding DNA: TGTGCCAGCAGACCGAGGCCCGGGGTGACCGTTTCCTACGAGCAGTACTTC.

This chain joins TRBV5-4 and TRBJ2-2; 11 bases fit TRBD1. Germline CDR1 and CDR2: SGHNT and YYREEE (reference sequence). The junction had 7 bases not matched to a gene; V was cut back by 0 bases and J by 9 bases. The CDR3 is made up of 16 amino acids. This chain's CDR3 is CASSLAAGTGGRELFF. As DNA, the CDR3 is TGTGCCAGCAGCTTGGCCGCCGGGACAGGGGGAAGGGAGCTGTTTTTT.

This clone appeared once. The genes are TRBV18 and TRBJ2-4; 8 bases are a match to TRBD2. Germline assignment: CDR1 KGHSH and CDR2 LQKENI. The CDR3 has 19 amino acids. V dropped 4 bases and J dropped 0; count of bases not matched to a gene: 14. For the CDR3, the DNA is TGTGCCAGCTCACTAGTAGGTAGCGGGACAAATCTAGCCAAAAACATTCAGTACTTC. Protein: CASSLVGSGTNLAKNIQYF. Full variable domain (missing parts from reference TRBV18 and TRBJ2-4): NAGVMQNPRHLVRRRGQEARLRCSPMKGHSHVYWYRQLPEEGLKFMVYLQKENIIDESGMPKERFSAEFPKEGPSILRIQQVVRGDSAAYFCASSLVGSGTNLAKNIQYFGAGTRLSVL.

The gene calls are TRBV9 and TRBJ2-2; TRBD2 matches at 16 bases. Germline V CDR1 and CDR2: SGDLS, YYNGEE. With V trimmed by 4 bases and J by 7 bases, 4 bases remained unmatched. This CDR3 is built from 16 residues. In nucleotides, the CDR3 is TGTGCCAGCAGCCTGGGACTAGCGGGAGGGGGCGGGGAGCTGTTTTTT. The encoded protein is CASSLGLAGGGGELFF.

The chain recombines TRBV3-1 (or the pseudogene TRBV3-2) with TRBJ1-6; D is perhaps TRBD1 (6 bases). The V gene lost 1 base and the J gene lost 9 bases, with 13 bases spanning the gap. This CDR3 region has 15 residues. Germline loops: CDR1 LGHDT, CDR2 YNNKEL (reference sequence). The CDR3, as DNA: TGTGCCAGCAGCCAAGTTGACAGGATGAGTTCACCCCTCCACTTT. This translates into CASSQVDRMSSPLHF.

The chain combines TRBV6-6 with TRBJ1-5; the match to TRBD1 covers 11 bases. This CDR3 is 15 amino acids long. The V gene's germline CDR1 is MNHNY and CDR2 SVGAGI (reference sequence). The trim removed 5 bases at V and 6 bases at J, leaving 6 bases unmatched. The CDR3 DNA reads as TGTGCCAGCAGTCCGGGACAGGGGGTCGGTCAGCCCCAGCATTTT. It translates to CASSPGQGVGQPQHF.

The chain combines TRBV7-6 with TRBJ2-3; 13 bases match TRBD2. The germline V gene encodes CDR1 SGHVS and CDR2 FNYEAQ. Losses at the gene ends were 5 bases for V and 2 bases for J; bases not matched to a gene: 4. The CDR3 totals 16 residues. The CDR3 loop is CASSLGLAGHTDTQYF. The CDR3 coding sequence is TGTGCCAGCAGCCTGGGACTAGCGGGGCACACAGATACGCAGTATTTT.

The chain recombines TRBV27 with TRBJ2-7; perhaps TRBD1 as D (5 bases). Deletions cut 2 bases from V and 3 bases from J, with 14 bases between. The CDR3 runs 15 residues. In germline, CDR1 is MNHEY, CDR2 SMNVEV (reference sequence). CDR3 nucleotide sequence: TGTGCCAGCAGTTTAGGAGCAGGGTTTTTCTACGAGCAGTACTTC. This codes for CASSLGAGFFYEQYF.

V gene TRBV6-4 combines with J gene TRBJ1-1; unclear D gene. V lost 2 bases, J lost 0 bases, and 22 bases lay in between. The CDR3 runs to 19 residues. Germline V gives CDR1 MRHNA, CDR2 SNTAGT. CDR3 sequence reads: CASSDQPEHQDPLNTEAFF. The CDR3, as DNA: TGTGCCAGCAGTGACCAACCGGAGCACCAAGACCCCCTGAACACTGAAGCTTTCTTT.